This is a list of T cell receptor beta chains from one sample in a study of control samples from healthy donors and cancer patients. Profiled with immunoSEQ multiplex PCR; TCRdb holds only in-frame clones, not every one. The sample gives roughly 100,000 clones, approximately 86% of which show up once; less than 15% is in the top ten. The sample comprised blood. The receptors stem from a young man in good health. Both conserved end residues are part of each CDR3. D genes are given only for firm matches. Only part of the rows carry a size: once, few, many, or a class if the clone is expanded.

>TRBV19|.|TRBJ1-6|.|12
CASTNPPAPLHF
TGTGCCAGTACCAATCCCCCGGCACCCCTCCACTTT
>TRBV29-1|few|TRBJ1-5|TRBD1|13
CSVRGGLNQPQHF
TGCAGCGTTAGAGGGGGCCTCAATCAGCCCCAGCATTTT
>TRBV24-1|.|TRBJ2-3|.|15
CATSDFSPGQDTQYF
TGTGCCACCAGTGATTTTTCGCCAGGGCAAGATACGCAGTATTTT
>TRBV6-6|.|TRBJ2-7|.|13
CASTDGAVYEQYF
TGTGCCAGCACGGATGGGGCGGTATACGAGCAGTACTTC
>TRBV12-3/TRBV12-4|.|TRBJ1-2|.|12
CASSREGYGYTF
TGTGCCAGCAGCCGGGAAGGGTATGGCTACACCTTC
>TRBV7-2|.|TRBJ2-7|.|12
CASRESSYEQYF
TGTGCCAGCAGAGAGAGCTCCTACGAGCAGTACTTC
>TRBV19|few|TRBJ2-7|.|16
CASSMRRNLGEYEQYF
TGTGCCAGTAGTATGAGGCGGAATCTTGGGGAATACGAGCAGTACTTC
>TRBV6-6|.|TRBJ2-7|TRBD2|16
CASRFGGASGSYEQYF
TGTGCCAGCAGGTTCGGGGGGGCTAGCGGGAGCTACGAGCAGTACTTC
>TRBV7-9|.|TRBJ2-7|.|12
CASSLTGYEQYF
TGTGCCAGCAGCTTAACTGGCTACGAGCAGTACTTC
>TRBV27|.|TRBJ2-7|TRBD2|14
CASTRGASGYEQYF
TGTGCCAGCACCCGGGGAGCTAGCGGGTACGAGCAGTACTTC
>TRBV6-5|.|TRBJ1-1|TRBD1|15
CACPDVAGGFTEAFF
TGTGCCTGCCCAGACGTTGCAGGGGGCTTCACTGAAGCTTTCTTT
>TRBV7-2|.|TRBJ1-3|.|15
CASSLGPSYGNTIYF
TGTGCCAGCAGCTTAGGCCCTTCGTATGGAAACACCATATATTTT
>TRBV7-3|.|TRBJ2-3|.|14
CASSLDLTMDTQYF
TGTGCCAGCAGCTTGGACCTAACCATGGATACGCAGTATTTT
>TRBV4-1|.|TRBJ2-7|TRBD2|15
CASSHRGTSSYEQYF
TGCGCCAGCAGCCACCGAGGGACTAGCAGCTACGAGCAGTACTTC
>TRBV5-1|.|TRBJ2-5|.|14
CASSSGTDSWTQYF
TGCGCCAGCAGCTCCGGGACGGACTCCTGGACCCAGTACTTC
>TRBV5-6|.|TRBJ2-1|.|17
CASSWGILRDFYNEQFF
TGTGCCAGCAGCTGGGGGATACTCCGGGACTTCTACAATGAGCAGTTCTTC
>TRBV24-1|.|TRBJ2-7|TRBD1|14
CATSGPGQVYEQYF
TGTGCCACCAGTGGCCCGGGACAGGTCTACGAGCAGTACTTC
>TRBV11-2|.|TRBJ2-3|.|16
CASSVEGGLFTDTQYF
TGTGCCAGCAGCGTTGAGGGGGGACTGTTCACAGATACGCAGTATTTT
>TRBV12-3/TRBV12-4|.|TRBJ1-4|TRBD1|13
CASSPGGGEKLFF
TGTGCCAGCAGCCCAGGGGGAGGTGAAAAACTGTTTTTT
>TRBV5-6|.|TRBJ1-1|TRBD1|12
CASSVDRREAFF
TGTGCCAGCAGCGTGGACAGGCGGGAAGCTTTCTTT
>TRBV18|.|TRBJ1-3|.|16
CASSRVGEISGNTIYF
TGTGCCAGCTCACGCGTGGGGGAGATCTCTGGAAACACCATATATTTT
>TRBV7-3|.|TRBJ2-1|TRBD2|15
CASSLGLAGHNEQFF
TGTGCCAGCAGCTTAGGTCTAGCGGGCCACAATGAGCAGTTCTTC
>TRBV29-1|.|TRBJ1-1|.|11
CSVQRTAEAFF
TGCAGCGTCCAAAGGACAGCAGAAGCTTTCTTT
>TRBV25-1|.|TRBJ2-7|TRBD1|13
CASSDTGAYEQYF
TGTGCCAGCAGTGATACAGGGGCCTACGAGCAGTACTTC
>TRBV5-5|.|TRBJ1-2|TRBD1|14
CASSSNRGDYGYTF
TGTGCCAGCAGCTCCAACAGGGGGGACTATGGCTACACCTTC
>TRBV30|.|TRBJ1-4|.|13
CAWRAGWNEKLFF
TGTGCCTGGAGGGCAGGGTGGAATGAAAAACTGTTTTTT
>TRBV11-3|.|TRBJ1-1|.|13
CASSLEVNTEAFF
TGTGCCAGCAGCTTAGAAGTGAACACTGAAGCTTTCTTT
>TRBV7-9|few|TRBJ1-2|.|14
CASSLGQANYGYTF
TGTGCCAGCAGCTTAGGACAGGCAAACTATGGCTACACCTTC
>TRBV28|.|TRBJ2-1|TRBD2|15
CASRGGLAGSNEQFF
TGTGCCAGCAGAGGGGGACTAGCGGGGTCGAATGAGCAGTTCTTC
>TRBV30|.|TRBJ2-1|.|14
CASIGQNSYNEQFF
TGTGCCTCCATCGGACAGAACTCCTACAATGAGCAGTTCTTC
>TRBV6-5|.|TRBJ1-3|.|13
CASTPNSGNTIYF
TGTGCCAGCACCCCGAACTCTGGAAACACCATATATTTT
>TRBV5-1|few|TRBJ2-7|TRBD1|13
CASSIGQANEQYF
TGCGCCAGCAGCATCGGACAGGCAAACGAGCAGTACTTC